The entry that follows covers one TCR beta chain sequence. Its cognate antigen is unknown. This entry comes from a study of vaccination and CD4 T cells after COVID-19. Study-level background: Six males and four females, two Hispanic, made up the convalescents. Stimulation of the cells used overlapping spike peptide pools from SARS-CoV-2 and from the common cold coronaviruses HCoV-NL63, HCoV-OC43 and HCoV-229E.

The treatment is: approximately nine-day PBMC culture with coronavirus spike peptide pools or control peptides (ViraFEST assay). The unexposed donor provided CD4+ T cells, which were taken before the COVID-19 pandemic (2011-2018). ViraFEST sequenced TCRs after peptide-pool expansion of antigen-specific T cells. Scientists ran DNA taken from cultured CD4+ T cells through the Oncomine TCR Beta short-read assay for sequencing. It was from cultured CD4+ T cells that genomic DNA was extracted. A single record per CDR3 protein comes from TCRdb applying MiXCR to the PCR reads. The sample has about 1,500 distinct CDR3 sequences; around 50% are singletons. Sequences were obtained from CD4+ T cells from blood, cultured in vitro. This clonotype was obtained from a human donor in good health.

CDR3 amino acids: CASSSRPHFTSGRVQETQYF. CDR3 in DNA: TGTGCCAGCAGTTCGCGCCCCCATTTTACTAGCGGGAGGGTTCAAGAGACCCAGTACTTC. The chain couples TRBV12-3 or TRBV12-4 to TRBJ2-5; 13 bases agree with TRBD2. Trimming removed 4 bases from V and 2 bases from J; junction bases left unmatched: 16. This CDR3 comprises 20 residues.